The rows below give T cell receptor beta chains drawn from one sample of a study of T cells in tumors after PD-1 blockade. The assay was immunoSEQ multiplex PCR, and TCRdb's table has in-frame clones only and misses some. The table records approximately 10,000 clones, approximately 65% of them present only once. The source was tumor tissue, collected after anti-PD-1 treatment. The source is a human donor with basal cell carcinoma. Each CDR3 is given with its conserved first and last residue. A D gene is named only where the DNA matches it firmly. Size values are once, few and many counts, or a class for expanded clones, and some rows have none.

D gene: TRBD1; clone size: NA; V gene: TRBV11-3; J gene: TRBJ2-2; CDR3 protein: CASSSGQGGITGELFF; CDR3 DNA: TGTGCCAGCAGCTCGGGACAGGGAGGGATCACCGGGGAGCTGTTTTTT
D gene: NA; clone size: NA; V gene: TRBV7-9; J gene: TRBJ1-1; CDR3 protein: CASSLALGDTEAFF; CDR3 DNA: TGTGCCAGCAGCTTAGCGCTAGGGGACACTGAAGCTTTCTTT
D gene: NA; clone size: few; V gene: TRBV6-5; J gene: TRBJ2-3; CDR3 protein: CASSYSKGTDTQYF; CDR3 DNA: TGTGCCAGCAGTTACTCGAAGGGCACAGATACGCAGTATTTT
D gene: NA; clone size: NA; V gene: TRBV30; J gene: TRBJ1-2; CDR3 protein: CAWSVAEGIGYTF; CDR3 DNA: TGTGCCTGGAGTGTAGCGGAGGGGATTGGCTACACCTTC
D gene: NA; clone size: medium-sized; V gene: TRBV3-1/TRBV3-2; J gene: TRBJ1-3; CDR3 protein: CASSLGGSGNTIYF; CDR3 DNA: TGTGCCAGCAGCCTAGGGGGCTCTGGAAACACCATATATTTT
D gene: TRBD1; clone size: NA; V gene: TRBV23-1; J gene: TRBJ2-7; CDR3 protein: CASGVPGTGTYEQYF; CDR3 DNA: TGCGCCAGCGGCGTACCCGGGACAGGGACCTACGAGCAGTACTTC
D gene: TRBD2; clone size: few; V gene: TRBV5-1; J gene: TRBJ2-1; CDR3 protein: CASRPSERDGNEQFF; CDR3 DNA: TGCGCCAGCAGGCCTAGCGAGCGGGATGGTAATGAGCAGTTCTTC
D gene: NA; clone size: few; V gene: TRBV2; J gene: TRBJ1-2; CDR3 protein: CASSLTRTVGDYGYTF; CDR3 DNA: TGTGCCAGCAGCCTTACTCGGACAGTGGGGGACTATGGCTACACCTTC
D gene: NA; clone size: NA; V gene: TRBV27; J gene: TRBJ2-3; CDR3 protein: CASSRSGNTQYF; CDR3 DNA: TGTGCCAGCTCTCGGTCAGGAAATACGCAGTATTTT
D gene: NA; clone size: few; V gene: TRBV4-3; J gene: TRBJ1-2; CDR3 protein: CASSPTRGNYGYTF; CDR3 DNA: TGCGCCAGCAGCCCGACCAGGGGTAACTATGGCTACACCTTC
D gene: NA; clone size: once; V gene: TRBV5-5; J gene: TRBJ2-2; CDR3 protein: CASSRDAAGELFF; CDR3 DNA: TGTGCCAGCTCAAGGGACGCGGCCGGGGAGCTGTTTTTT
D gene: NA; clone size: NA; V gene: TRBV11-3; J gene: TRBJ1-4; CDR3 protein: CASSSGQQLNEKLFF; CDR3 DNA: TGTGCCAGCAGCTCTGGACAGCAACTTAATGAAAAACTGTTTTTT
D gene: NA; clone size: NA; V gene: TRBV19; J gene: TRBJ1-6; CDR3 protein: CASSMEGRPLHF; CDR3 DNA: TGTGCCAGTAGTATGGAGGGTAGACCCCTCCACTTT
D gene: NA; clone size: medium-sized; V gene: TRBV7-6; J gene: TRBJ2-1; CDR3 protein: CASSSDSFGNEQFF; CDR3 DNA: TGTGCCAGCAGCTCGGACAGTTTCGGCAATGAGCAGTTCTTC
D gene: NA; clone size: NA; V gene: TRBV27; J gene: TRBJ2-3; CDR3 protein: CASSLRDRTDTQYF; CDR3 DNA: TGTGCCAGTTCTCTGCGGGATCGCACAGATACGCAGTATTTT
D gene: TRBD2; clone size: NA; V gene: TRBV15; J gene: TRBJ2-1; CDR3 protein: CATSSYLAGGGDEQFF; CDR3 DNA: TGTGCCACCAGCAGCTACCTAGCGGGAGGAGGCGATGAGCAGTTCTTC
D gene: NA; clone size: few; V gene: TRBV7-2; J gene: TRBJ2-7; CDR3 protein: CASSFSGTYEQYF; CDR3 DNA: TGTGCCAGCAGCTTTTCAGGGACCTACGAGCAGTACTTC
D gene: TRBD1; clone size: NA; V gene: TRBV24-1; J gene: TRBJ1-1; CDR3 protein: CATSGVQGAGTEAFF; CDR3 DNA: TGTGCCACCAGTGGTGTCCAGGGGGCAGGCACTGAAGCTTTCTTT
D gene: TRBD1; clone size: NA; V gene: TRBV2; J gene: TRBJ1-5; CDR3 protein: CASSDDRASNQPQHF; CDR3 DNA: TGTGCCAGCAGCGATGACAGGGCGAGCAATCAGCCCCAGCATTTT
D gene: NA; clone size: medium-sized; V gene: TRBV14; J gene: TRBJ1-6; CDR3 protein: CASSQTVGNNSPLHF; CDR3 DNA: TGTGCCAGCAGCCAAACTGTAGGGAATAATTCACCCCTCCACTTT
D gene: NA; clone size: medium-sized; V gene: TRBV20-1; J gene: TRBJ2-7; CDR3 protein: CSGGIMQYF; CDR3 DNA: TGCAGTGGGGGAATCATGCAGTACTTC
D gene: NA; clone size: NA; V gene: TRBV3-1/TRBV3-2; J gene: TRBJ2-7; CDR3 protein: CASSQSGHLYEQYF; CDR3 DNA: TGTGCCAGCAGCCAATCGGGACACCTTTACGAGCAGTACTTC
D gene: NA; clone size: NA; V gene: TRBV7-8; J gene: TRBJ2-1; CDR3 protein: CASSRGLSNEQFF; CDR3 DNA: TGTGCCAGCAGCCGGGGTCTTTCGAATGAGCAGTTCTTC
D gene: TRBD2; clone size: NA; V gene: TRBV29-1; J gene: TRBJ2-1; CDR3 protein: CSVEGSSGVSSYNEQFF; CDR3 DNA: TGCAGCGTTGAAGGTAGTAGCGGGGTGAGCTCCTACAATGAGCAGTTCTTC
D gene: NA; clone size: NA; V gene: TRBV9; J gene: TRBJ1-5; CDR3 protein: CASSSGRQPQHF; CDR3 DNA: TGTGCCAGCAGCTCCGGACGGCAGCCCCAGCATTTT
D gene: NA; clone size: NA; V gene: TRBV19; J gene: TRBJ2-7; CDR3 protein: CASSIVGGQGEQYF; CDR3 DNA: TGTGCCAGTAGTATAGTGGGCGGCCAAGGCGAGCAGTACTTC
D gene: TRBD1; clone size: NA; V gene: TRBV28; J gene: TRBJ1-2; CDR3 protein: CASTLQGGAGGYTF; CDR3 DNA: TGTGCCAGCACCTTACAGGGGGGGGCGGGAGGCTACACCTTC
D gene: TRBD2; clone size: NA; V gene: TRBV5-1; J gene: TRBJ2-3; CDR3 protein: CASSFAGAGTDTQYF; CDR3 DNA: TGCGCCAGCAGCTTTGCGGGAGCGGGCACAGATACGCAGTATTTT
D gene: NA; clone size: few; V gene: TRBV5-1; J gene: TRBJ2-2; CDR3 protein: CASSLEDFGRTGELFF; CDR3 DNA: TGCGCCAGCAGCTTGGAGGACTTCGGACGTACCGGGGAGCTGTTTTTT
D gene: NA; clone size: NA; V gene: TRBV19; J gene: TRBJ2-3; CDR3 protein: CASTSGGTTDTQYF; CDR3 DNA: NA
D gene: TRBD2; clone size: NA; V gene: TRBV27; J gene: TRBJ2-7; CDR3 protein: CASSSPGLAGSYEQYF; CDR3 DNA: TGTGCCAGCAGTTCTCCGGGACTAGCGGGCTCCTACGAGCAGTACTTC
D gene: NA; clone size: few; V gene: TRBV7-2; J gene: TRBJ2-2; CDR3 protein: CASSVGRDTGELFF; CDR3 DNA: TGTGCCAGCAGCGTCGGCAGGGACACCGGGGAGCTGTTTTTT
D gene: NA; clone size: NA; V gene: TRBV6-5; J gene: TRBJ2-7; CDR3 protein: CASSRDWTSYEQYF; CDR3 DNA: TGTGCCAGCAGCCGGGACTGGACATCCTACGAGCAGTACTTC
D gene: NA; clone size: few; V gene: TRBV14; J gene: TRBJ1-1; CDR3 protein: CASSRAGTLGTEAFF; CDR3 DNA: TGTGCCAGCAGCCGGGCCGGGACCCTGGGGACTGAAGCTTTCTTT
D gene: TRBD1; clone size: NA; V gene: TRBV6-6; J gene: TRBJ2-1; CDR3 protein: CASSTGGDEQFF; CDR3 DNA: TGTGCCAGCAGCACAGGGGGCGATGAGCAGTTCTTC
D gene: TRBD2; clone size: few; V gene: TRBV7-2; J gene: TRBJ2-3; CDR3 protein: CASSPTLAGGRDTQYF; CDR3 DNA: TGTGCCAGCAGCCCGACACTAGCGGGGGGAAGAGATACGCAGTATTTT
D gene: TRBD1; clone size: NA; V gene: TRBV5-6; J gene: TRBJ2-5; CDR3 protein: CASSLTGTEETQYF; CDR3 DNA: TGTGCCAGCAGCTTGACGGGGACAGAAGAGACCCAGTACTTC
D gene: NA; clone size: NA; V gene: TRBV29-1; J gene: TRBJ1-1; CDR3 protein: CSVEWGRDTEAFF; CDR3 DNA: TGCAGCGTTGAATGGGGCCGGGACACTGAAGCTTTCTTT
D gene: TRBD1; clone size: NA; V gene: TRBV27; J gene: TRBJ1-4; CDR3 protein: CASSSSRDRVAEKLFF; CDR3 DNA: TGTGCCAGCAGTTCTTCAAGGGACAGGGTTGCTGAAAAACTGTTTTTT
D gene: NA; clone size: once; V gene: TRBV5-5; J gene: TRBJ1-6; CDR3 protein: CASSLSSTVYNSPLHF; CDR3 DNA: TGTGCCAGCAGCCTGTCTTCGACAGTCTATAATTCACCCCTCCACTTT
D gene: NA; clone size: NA; V gene: TRBV7-2; J gene: TRBJ1-1; CDR3 protein: CASSNRFGTEAFF; CDR3 DNA: TGTGCCAGCAGTAATCGATTTGGCACTGAAGCTTTCTTT
D gene: NA; clone size: NA; V gene: TRBV6-5; J gene: TRBJ2-1; CDR3 protein: CASRRSKGGYNEQFF; CDR3 DNA: TGTGCCAGCAGACGCTCTAAGGGGGGATACAATGAGCAGTTCTTC
D gene: NA; clone size: NA; V gene: TRBV6-5; J gene: TRBJ2-3; CDR3 protein: CASSYGVSTDTQYF; CDR3 DNA: TGTGCCAGCAGTTACGGGGTCTCAACAGATACGCAGTATTTT
D gene: NA; clone size: few; V gene: TRBV19; J gene: TRBJ1-3; CDR3 protein: CASSPGDGRGTSGNTIYF; CDR3 DNA: TGTGCCAGTAGTCCGGGGGACGGACGGGGGACAAGTGGAAACACCATATATTTT